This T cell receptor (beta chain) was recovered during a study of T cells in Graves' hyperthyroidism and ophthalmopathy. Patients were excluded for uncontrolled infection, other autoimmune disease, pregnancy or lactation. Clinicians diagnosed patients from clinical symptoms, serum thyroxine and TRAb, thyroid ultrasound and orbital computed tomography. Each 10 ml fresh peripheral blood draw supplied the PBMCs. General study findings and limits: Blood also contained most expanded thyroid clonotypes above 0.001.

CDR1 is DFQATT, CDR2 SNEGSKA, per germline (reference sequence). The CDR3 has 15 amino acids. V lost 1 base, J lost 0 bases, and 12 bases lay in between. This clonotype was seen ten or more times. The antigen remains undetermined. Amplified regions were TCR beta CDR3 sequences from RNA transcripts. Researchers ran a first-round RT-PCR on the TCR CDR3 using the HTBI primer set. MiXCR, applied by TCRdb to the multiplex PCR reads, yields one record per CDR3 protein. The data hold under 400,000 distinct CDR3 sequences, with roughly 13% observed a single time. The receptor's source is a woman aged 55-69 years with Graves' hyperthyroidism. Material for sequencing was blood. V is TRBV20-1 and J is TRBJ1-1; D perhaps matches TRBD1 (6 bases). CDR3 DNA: TGCAGTGCTAGAGTCCGGGGGCAATTGAACACTGAAGCTTTCTTT. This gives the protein CSARVRGQLNTEAFF.